Detailed here is one TCR beta chain. The antigen it binds to is not known. Per-base quality was not reported, and no clone a single base away is much larger than it. This entry is derived from a study of cytomegalovirus exposure and HLA in healthy donors (dated by TCRdb to the late 2010s). Concerning the study at large: An earlier analysis of approximately 590 of the donors reported 250 to 300 Gb of sequence data and around 110 million unique TCR beta sequences from about 179 million T cells. An early release covering some 640 HLA-typed donors comprised approximately 300 gigabases of sequencing data and approximately 80 million unique TCR sequences. Among the roughly 430 genotyped donors, around 81% belonged to the genetic ancestry cluster associated with self-reported Caucasian donors. The study aimed to test whether signatures of past pathogen exposure could be identified by cataloging public T cell receptors. The study used immunosequencing to profile the T cell repertoires of approximately 690 subjects and linked those repertoires to cytomegalovirus serostatus. In addition to the first cohort of around 670 subjects, a separate validation cohort of over 90 different subjects was used. To predict cytomegalovirus infection status, the study brought together high-throughput TCR immunosequencing, statistical association of individual TCRs with disease status, and machine learning. To study patterns of TCR occurrence, a later analysis re-analyzed previously published TCR beta repertoires from more than 550 donors and added high-resolution HLA genotyping. Rather than using new phenotypic data, the later analysis identified candidate immune exposures from TCR beta sequences and from how often those sequences occurred across donors. In an earlier analysis of about 590 of the donors, high-throughput TCR beta sequencing was used to judge whether each TCR beta V gene segment behaved as functional or pseudogenic. Donor age, sex, ethnicity and CMV serostatus were collected together with the repertoire data. Genome-wide SNP genotypes for about 55% of the roughly 670 donors were used in a later genetic analysis, which treated that subset as a discovery cohort. All discovery cohort repertoires had been generated using a single sequencing platform. Class I and class II HLA loci were covered by the typing at four-digit resolution. The number of typed donors differed by locus: roughly 620-640 for A, B, C, DRB1 and DQB1; some 500 for DQA1; 600 to 610 for DPA1; and 450 to 480 for DPB1. A few DR-DQ haplotypes were treated as single units for association and clustering because of strong linkage in the cohort. On average, 235,054 unique TCR beta nucleotide sequences were sequenced per donor among 350 to 400 genotyped donors of the cohort, with around 19% of those sequences being non-productive.

Here is what the overall study found, with its caveats: In both the original and validation cohorts, the classifier was reported to diagnose cytomegalovirus status with high specificity and sensitivity. Because some donors lacked HLA typing at each locus, the association tests relied only on the typed subset. V-gene and J-gene trimming of TCR beta chains was associated with a missense DCLRE1C variant in a later genetic analysis, and the association was replicated in an independent cohort. Several of the top co-occurrence clusters appeared to be linked to parvovirus B19, influenza, CMV and Epstein-Barr virus, according to a later analysis. Compared with the roughly 700-donor mean, donors in an Asian-associated ancestry cluster had fewer N-insertions in productive TCRs, according to a later genetic analysis. A later analysis found that most CMV-associated TCR beta chains appeared HLA-restricted, with HLA associations seemingly driven largely by CMV exposure. A further reported finding was that TCR beta sequences accurately predicted the HLA-A and HLA-B alleles for most subjects in the first cohort. Specific HLA alleles were associated with around 18,000 TCR beta sequences at a false discovery rate of 0.05 in a later analysis. The earlier analysis of a few hundred of the donors excluded roughly 17 rarely observed V segments, including chromosome 9 orphons, because counts were too low. The authors suggested that the approach could potentially be generalized to other disease states and immunological phenotypes. Across donors, most TCR sequences were observed very rarely, whereas some public TCRs were present in many individuals. The presence/absence analyses assumed that sequencing depth was roughly uniform across donors, and that assumption may not be true. In a later analysis, TCR association rates were found to vary across HLA loci, with the most associated TCRs seen for DRB1 alleles and the fewest for HLA-C alleles. The 87-base-pair reads could not distinguish some IMGT-functional V segments, including TRBV6-2 and TRBV6-3, so those segments were excluded. The study listed over 150 TCR beta chains as associated with cytomegalovirus. Only TCR beta chains were sequenced in this cohort, and the absence of alpha or paired-chain data limited detectable features. A group of highly shared sequence variants was considered likely to be a technical artifact of the sequencing pipeline. Assigning TCR associations to individual alleles was difficult when HLA alleles, especially DR and DQ, strongly co-occurred. CMV serostatus was the only immune exposure information available for the cohort. An earlier analysis of approximately 600 of the donors showed that most TCR beta V segments appeared in productive rearrangements either about 87% or about 30% of the time, which broadly matched IMGT annotations. A few of the identified cytomegalovirus-associated TCR beta chains were confirmed in vitro to be specific for cytomegalovirus antigens. Compared with equally common non-associated chains, HLA-associated TCR beta chains in a later analysis were more clonally expanded and had lower generation probabilities. Correlated functional status among segregating V segments might reflect linkage disequilibrium, but an unknown experimental factor could not be ruled out.

The library relied on the immunoSEQ multiplex PCR assay. A mixture of 60 forward primers for TCR Vbeta segments and 13 reverse primers for TCR Jbeta segments was used in the multiplex PCR. Amplification of the CDR3 region of rearranged TCR beta genes was performed with a multiplex PCR assay on genomic DNA. The amplified TCR beta libraries were sequenced on the Illumina HiSeq System as 87-base-pair reads. In the paper's pipeline: In a later analysis, about 80 million unique TCR beta chains were counted across the approximately 640 repertoires, and around 10 million of these chains were shared by at least two donors. Raw reads were error-corrected and collapsed into unique sequences by a nearest-neighbor algorithm in which closely related sequences were merged to remove PCR and sequencing errors. CDR3 sequences were aligned to IMGT reference sequences to assign V, D and J gene segments. Each retained sequence needed at least a six-nucleotide match to both a V gene segment and a J gene segment. Rearrangements were called productive when the CDR3 lacked stop codons and stayed in frame with V and J; all others were non-productive. Following IMGT convention, CDR3 was defined as the stretch from the second conserved V-encoded cysteine to the conserved J-encoded phenylalanine. Sequences without an unambiguous match to a single V gene segment were excluded from the earlier analysis of a few hundred of the donors. An earlier analysis of fewer than 750 of the donors classified V segments as functional when productive rearrangements were above 56.7% and as segregating when the standard deviation between donors was above 5%. A statistical classification framework was built to diagnose cytomegalovirus status from the catalog of TCR beta chain sequences. A later analysis assigned V and J genes by comparing TCR nucleotide sequences with IMGT/GENE-DB human TR gene sequences. In a later analysis, CDR3 sequences and most-parsimonious VDJ recombination scenarios were assigned using the TCRdist pipeline. In a later analysis, each TCR beta chain was defined by its CDR3 amino acid sequence together with its V-gene family, and reads without a unique V-gene family were excluded. In a later analysis, approximately 590 highly shared, low-generation-probability nucleotide sequences were removed to address suspected cross-contamination and a sequencing artifact. In a later analysis, a clonal expansion index for each public chain was calculated from normalized within-repertoire ranks of inferred template counts. A later analysis computed generation probabilities with a VDJ recombination model fitted to out-of-frame rearrangements, and checked the results against IGoR. A later analysis scored TCR-TCR, TCR-HLA and TCR-CMV co-occurrence with hypergeometric tests, applying a repertoire-size bias correction to TCR pairs. In a later analysis, false discovery rates were estimated by permuting HLA or CMV assignments 20 times. In a later analysis, co-occurring TCRs were grouped using DBSCAN, with TCRdist sequence similarity added in when clustering inside HLA-allele-positive subsets. For co-occurrence clustering, repertoires with fewer than 30,000 or more than 120,000 public chains were excluded, along with roughly 5 repertoires with anomalous nucleotide sharing. TCRdb obtained this table from immuneACCESS and retained in-frame rearrangements with V and J assigned. These tables miss some clones; where compared with another copy, unresolved V genes account for less than half of the shortfall, and the remainder is unexplained. For V, J and clone size, that table is used; D and trimming come from the DNA. This sample has 150,000 or so clones in its table, and approximately 80% of those were observed once. Together, the top ten hold less than 2.5% of the sample.

The cohort comprised some 700 healthy bone marrow donors. Cohort members were all nominally healthy when sampled, although unrecorded immune exposures were likely present. The donor was CMV seropositive and was included in the group of some 290 seropositive cohort members. A peripheral blood sample was collected from each donor, and TCR beta sequencing was performed on peripheral blood mononuclear cells. The Qiagen DNeasy Blood Extraction Kit was used to extract genomic DNA from the blood cell samples. The CDR3 spans 14 residues, from the cysteine through the phenylalanine. Just the 42-base CDR3 DNA is kept, in frame starting at base 1. CDR1 and CDR2, looked up from the germline V gene (reference sequence), are PRHDT and FYEKMQ. The germline V and J ends show losses of 0 bases and 3 bases respectively, and no gene match explains 2 bases of the junction.

This sequence was found in a man between 50 and 59 years old in good health and CMV-seropositive. Material: PBMCs. The chain is encoded by TRBV13 joined to TRBJ2-7, with TRBD2 matching 7 junction bases. The DNA sequence is given as TGTGCCAGCAGCTTAGGCAGCGGGGTCTACGAGCAGTACTTC. Translated, this gives CASSLGSGVYEQYF.